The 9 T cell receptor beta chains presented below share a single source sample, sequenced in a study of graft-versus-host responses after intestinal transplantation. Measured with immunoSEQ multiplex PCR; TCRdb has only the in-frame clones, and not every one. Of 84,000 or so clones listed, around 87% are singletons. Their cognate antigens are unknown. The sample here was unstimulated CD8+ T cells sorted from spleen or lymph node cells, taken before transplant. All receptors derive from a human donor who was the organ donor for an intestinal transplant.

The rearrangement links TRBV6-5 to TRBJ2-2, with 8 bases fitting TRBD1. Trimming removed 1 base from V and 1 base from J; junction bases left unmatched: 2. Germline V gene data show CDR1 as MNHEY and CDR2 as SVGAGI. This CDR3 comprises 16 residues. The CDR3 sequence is CASSYWTGQNTGELFF. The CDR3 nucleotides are TGTGCCAGCAGTTACTGGACAGGGCAGAACACCGGGGAGCTGTTTTTT.

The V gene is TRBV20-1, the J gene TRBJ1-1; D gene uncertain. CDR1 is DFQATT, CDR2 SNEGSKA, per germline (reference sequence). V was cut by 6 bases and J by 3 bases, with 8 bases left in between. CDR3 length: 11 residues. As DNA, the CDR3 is TGCAGTGCCGGACCTCACACTGAAGCTTTCTTT. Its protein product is CSAGPHTEAFF.

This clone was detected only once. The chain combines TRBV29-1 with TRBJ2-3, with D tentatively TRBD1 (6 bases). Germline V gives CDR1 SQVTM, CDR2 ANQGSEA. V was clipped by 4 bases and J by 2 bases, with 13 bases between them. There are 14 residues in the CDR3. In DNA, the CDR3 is TGCAGCGTTGCAGGACAGAACTTCACAGATACGCAGTATTTT. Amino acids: CSVAGQNFTDTQYF.

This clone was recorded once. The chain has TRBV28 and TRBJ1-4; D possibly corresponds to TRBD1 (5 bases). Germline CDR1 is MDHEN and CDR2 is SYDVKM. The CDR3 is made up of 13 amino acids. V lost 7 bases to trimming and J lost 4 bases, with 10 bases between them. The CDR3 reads CASKDSGNEKLFF. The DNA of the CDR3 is TGTGCCAGCAAAGACAGCGGTAATGAAAAACTGTTTTTT.

Here the CDR3 reads CASSIFDTEAFF. The CDR3, as DNA: TGTGCCAGTAGTATATTCGACACTGAAGCTTTCTTT. The chain joins TRBV19 to TRBJ1-1; unclear D gene. Germline V CDR1 and CDR2: LNHDA, SQIVND (reference sequence). The CDR3 totals 12 residues. The V end was cut by 2 bases, the J end by 3 bases, with 4 bases between.

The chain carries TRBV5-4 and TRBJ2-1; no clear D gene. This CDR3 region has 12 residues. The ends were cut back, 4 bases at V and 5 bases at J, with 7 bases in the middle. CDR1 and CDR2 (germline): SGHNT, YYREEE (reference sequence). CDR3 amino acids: CASSPSNNEQFF. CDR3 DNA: TGTGCCAGCAGCCCATCAAACAATGAGCAGTTCTTC.

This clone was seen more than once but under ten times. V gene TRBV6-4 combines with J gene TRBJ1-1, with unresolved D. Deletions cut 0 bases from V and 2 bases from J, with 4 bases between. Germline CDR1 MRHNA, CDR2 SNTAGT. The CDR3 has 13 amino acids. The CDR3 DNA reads TGTGCCAGCAGTGACTCGGACAACACTGAAGCTTTCTTT. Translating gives CASSDSDNTEAFF.

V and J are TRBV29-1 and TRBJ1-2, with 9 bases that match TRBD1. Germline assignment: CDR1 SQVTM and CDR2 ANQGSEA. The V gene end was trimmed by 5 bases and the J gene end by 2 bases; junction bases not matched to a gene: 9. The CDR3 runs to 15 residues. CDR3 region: CSVYPPGQGNYGYTF. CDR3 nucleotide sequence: TGCAGCGTTTATCCCCCGGGACAGGGAAACTATGGCTACACCTTC. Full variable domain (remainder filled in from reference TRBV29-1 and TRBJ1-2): SAVISQKPSRDICQRGTSLTIQCQVDSQVTMMFWYRQQPGQSLTLIATANQGSEATYESGFVIDKFPISRPNLTFSTLTVSNMSPEDSSIYLCSVYPPGQGNYGYTFGSGTRLTVV.

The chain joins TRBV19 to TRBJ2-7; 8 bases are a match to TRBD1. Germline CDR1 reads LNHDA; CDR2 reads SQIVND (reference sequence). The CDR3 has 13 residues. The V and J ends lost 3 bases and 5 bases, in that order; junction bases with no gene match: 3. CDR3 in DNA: TGTGCCAGTAGTATGACAGGGGCGAACGAGCAGTACTTC. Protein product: CASSMTGANEQYF.